The clone carrying this T cell receptor beta chain was picked up a small number of times. Its antigen is still unknown. Other nucleotide sequences from this sample produce the same CDR3. The study ran its PCR with 60 Vbeta and 13 Jbeta primers. The protocol was immunoSEQ multiplex PCR, while the TCRdb copy is restricted to in-frame clones and leaves out a portion. The sample records roughly 44,000 clones, 81% being singletons. This specimen belongs to a study of cytomegalovirus exposure and HLA in healthy donors. Findings and caveats of the study: Using a false discovery rate of 0.05, a later analysis showed that approximately 17,000 TCR beta sequences were associated with HLA alleles.

V dropped 2 bases and J dropped 5; count of bases not matched to a gene: 2. This CDR3 spans 14 amino acids. Germline-derived CDR1 and CDR2 are SEHNR and FQNEAQ (reference sequence). This sequence originates from a man aged 50-59 years in good health and CMV-seronegative. V is TRBV7-9 and J is TRBJ1-4, with TRBD1 matching over 7 bases. The sample consisted of PBMCs. The CDR3 coding sequence is TGTGCCAGCAGCTTAAGACAGGGAAATGAAAAACTGTTTTTT. Protein sequence: CASSLRQGNEKLFF.